The entry below gives a single T cell receptor (beta chain) sequence along with its context. Its antigen is undetermined. The treatment here: approximately 9-day PBMC culture with coronavirus spike peptide pools or control peptides (ViraFEST assay). The data derive from a study of vaccination and CD4 T cells after COVID-19. Across the study: Six males and four females, two of them Hispanic, were enrolled as convalescents.

Cultured CD4+ T cell DNA was sequenced using the Oncomine TCR Beta short-read assay. A single record per CDR3 protein comes from TCRdb applying MiXCR to the PCR reads. The sample has roughly 22,000 distinct CDR3 sequences; approximately 32% are singletons. Study-wide points: SARS-CoV-2-reactive clonotypes rose nonsignificantly, with the median going from about 20 to 38.

V was trimmed by 6 bases and J by 6 bases, leaving 12 bases between them. Germline loops: CDR1 SGHTA, CDR2 FQGNSA. The CDR3 is 13 residues long. The sample was cultured CD4+ T cells from blood. This chain connects TRBV7-2 to TRBJ1-5, with D possibly TRBD1 on 6 matching bases. The sequence was obtained from a human donor with COVID-19. This CDR3 reads CASSWGASQPQHF. The CDR3 coding sequence is TGTGCCAGCAGTTGGGGGGCAAGTCAGCCCCAGCATTTT.